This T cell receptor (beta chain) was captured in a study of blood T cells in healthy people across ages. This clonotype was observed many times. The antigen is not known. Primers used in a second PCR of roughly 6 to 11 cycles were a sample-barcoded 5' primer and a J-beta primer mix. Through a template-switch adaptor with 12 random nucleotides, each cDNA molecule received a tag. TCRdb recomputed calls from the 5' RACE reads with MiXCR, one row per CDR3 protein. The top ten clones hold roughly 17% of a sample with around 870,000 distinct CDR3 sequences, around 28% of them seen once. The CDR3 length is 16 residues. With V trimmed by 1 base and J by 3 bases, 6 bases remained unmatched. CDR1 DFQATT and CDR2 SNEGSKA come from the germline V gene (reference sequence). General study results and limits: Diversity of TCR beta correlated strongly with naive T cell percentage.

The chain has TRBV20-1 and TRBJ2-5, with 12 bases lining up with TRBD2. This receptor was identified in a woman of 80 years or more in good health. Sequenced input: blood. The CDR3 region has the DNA TGCAGTGCTAGAGTGGGTTGGACTAGCGGGGAAGAGACCCAGTACTTC. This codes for CSARVGWTSGEETQYF.